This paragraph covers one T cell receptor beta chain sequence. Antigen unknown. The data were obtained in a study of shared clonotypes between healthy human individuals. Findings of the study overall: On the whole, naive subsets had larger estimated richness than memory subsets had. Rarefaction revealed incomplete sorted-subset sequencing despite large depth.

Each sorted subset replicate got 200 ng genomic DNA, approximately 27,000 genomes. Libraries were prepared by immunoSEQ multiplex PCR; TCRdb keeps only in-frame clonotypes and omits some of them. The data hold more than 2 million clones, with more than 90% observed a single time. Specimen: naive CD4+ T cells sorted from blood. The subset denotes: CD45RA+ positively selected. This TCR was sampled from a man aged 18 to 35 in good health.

This chain's CDR3 is CASRPAGRTEAFF. The CDR3 bases are TGTGCCAGCCGCCCCGCAGGGCGCACTGAAGCTTTCTTT. The chain employs TRBV6-6 and TRBJ1-1; D perhaps matches TRBD1 (5 bases). CDR1 is MNHNY and CDR2 is SVGAGI in the germline V gene (reference sequence). Trimming removed 8 bases at V and 4 bases at J, with 14 bases between. The CDR3 has 13 amino acids.